The rows below give T cell receptor beta chains drawn from one sample of a study of CD8+ T cells in alopecia areata. The data were produced by immunoSEQ multiplex PCR, yet TCRdb's version contains in-frame clones alone and is incomplete. Among 150,000 to 200,000 clones listed, roughly 60% were seen once. Sequencing input: CD4+ T cells sorted from blood. The receptors were gathered from a human donor in good health. Each CDR3 is given with its conserved first and last residue. Fields, in order: V gene, CDR3 length, clone size, J gene, D gene, CDR3 protein, CDR3 DNA. D genes are given only for firm matches. Rows give clone size only sometimes, using once, few, many, or a class for an expanded clone.

>TRBV30|14|.|TRBJ2-3|.
CAWSVRGITDTQYF
TGTGCCTGGAGTGTCCGGGGGATAACAGATACGCAGTATTTT
>TRBV2|15|.|TRBJ2-7|TRBD2
CASRVAGGRLGEQYF
TGTGCCAGCAGGGTAGCGGGAGGGCGCTTGGGCGAGCAGTACTTC
>TRBV5-4|14|medium-sized|TRBJ1-2|TRBD1
CASSFGQGRYGYTF
TGTGCCAGCAGCTTTGGACAGGGACGGTATGGCTACACCTTC
>TRBV5-6|15|.|TRBJ2-4|.
CASSLFGLAKNIQYF
TGTGCCAGCAGCTTATTCGGGTTAGCCAAAAACATTCAGTACTTC
>TRBV29-1|12|.|TRBJ2-5|.
CSVALGDGTQYF
TGCAGCGTTGCCCTAGGGGACGGGACCCAGTACTTC
>TRBV30|15|.|TRBJ1-4|TRBD1
CACGTGGTTNEKLFF
TGTGCCTGCGGGACAGGTGGGACAACTAATGAAAAACTGTTTTTT
>TRBV6-1|15|.|TRBJ2-2|.
CASSPSGSWTGELFF
TGTGCCAGCAGTCCATCCGGATCGTGGACCGGGGAGCTGTTTTTT
>TRBV14|15|.|TRBJ2-1|.
CASSQEGRGGLGQFF
TGTGCCAGCAGCCAAGAGGGGCGTGGGGGCCTGGGGCAGTTCTTC
>TRBV25-1|16|.|TRBJ2-5|TRBD2
CASSEKSSGSFETQYF
TGTGCCAGCAGTGAAAAGTCTAGCGGGAGTTTTGAGACCCAGTACTTC
>TRBV4-1|13|.|TRBJ2-4|.
CASSQGSENIQYF
TGCGCCAGCAGCCAAGGATCAGAAAACATTCAGTACTTC
>TRBV28|16|.|TRBJ2-1|TRBD2
CASSVPSSGRANEQFF
TGTGCCAGCAGTGTCCCCTCTAGCGGGAGGGCCAATGAGCAGTTCTTC
>TRBV30|13|.|TRBJ1-4|.
CAWSTLGFRELFF
TGTGCCTGGAGTACACTTGGTTTTAGGGAACTGTTTTTT
>TRBV30|13|.|TRBJ1-2|.
CAWSDRVPSGYTF
TGTGCCTGGAGTGACAGGGTTCCCTCTGGCTACACCTTC
>TRBV29-1|14|.|TRBJ1-2|.
CSVEGFGRNYGYTF
TGCAGCGTTGAGGGCTTCGGAAGAAACTATGGCTACACCTTC
>TRBV5-4|13|.|TRBJ2-1|TRBD2
CASSLIGRNEQFF
TGTGCCAGCAGCTTGATCGGGAGGAATGAGCAGTTCTTC
>TRBV29-1|15|.|TRBJ1-1|.
CSVEVRRNLNTEAFF
TGCAGCGTTGAAGTACGACGGAACCTGAACACTGAAGCTTTCTTT
>TRBV7-2|14|.|TRBJ2-4|TRBD1
CASSLGGDRATQYF
TGTGCCAGCAGCCTAGGGGGGGACAGGGCAACCCAGTACTTC
>TRBV29-1|16|.|TRBJ1-2|TRBD1
CSVPLSGQMSNYGYTF
TGCAGCGTCCCTCTCTCGGGACAGATGTCTAACTATGGCTACACCTTC
>TRBV29-1|13|.|TRBJ2-1|TRBD2
CSAEREWYNEQFF
TGCAGCGCTGAGCGGGAGTGGTACAATGAGCAGTTCTTC
>TRBV19|13|many|TRBJ2-1|.
CASSIVLETEQFF
TGTGCCAGTAGTATAGTACTAGAAACAGAGCAGTTCTTC
>TRBV4-2|13|.|TRBJ1-1|.
CASSQDWNTEAFF
TGTGCCAGCAGCCAAGACTGGAACACTGAAGCTTTCTTT
>TRBV11-2|15|.|TRBJ2-2|.
CASSMGRDRSGELFF
TGTGCCAGCAGTATGGGCAGGGATCGGAGCGGGGAGCTGTTTTTT
>TRBV30|14|few|TRBJ2-1|TRBD1
CAWSMGQGLNEQFF
TGTGCCTGGAGTATGGGACAGGGGCTAAATGAGCAGTTCTTC
>TRBV19|13|few|TRBJ1-1|.
CASSRKGGTEAFF
TGTGCCAGTAGTAGAAAAGGGGGCACTGAAGCTTTCTTT
>TRBV6-5|11|.|TRBJ1-3|.
CASSYRNTIYF
TGTGCCAGCAGTTACAGAAACACCATATATTTT
>TRBV7-9|14|.|TRBJ2-7|TRBD1
CASSLRTGIGEQYF
TGTGCCAGCAGCCTACGGACAGGGATAGGCGAGCAGTACTTC